Below, 18 T cell receptor beta chains from the same sample are listed, as sequenced in a study of shared clonotypes between healthy human individuals (dated by TCRdb to 2020 to 2022). Library preparation employed the immunoSEQ multiplex PCR assay. TCRdb obtained this table from immuneACCESS and retained in-frame rearrangements with V and J assigned. These tables miss some clones; where compared with another copy, unresolved V genes account for less than half of the shortfall, and the remainder is unexplained. This sample lists millions of clones; approximately 90% were detected once. The ten most abundant clones make up around 0.14% of the sample. The sequenced sample consisted of naive CD4+ T cells sorted from blood. This sample's cell subset or site label indicates: CD45RA+ positively selected. All receptors derive from a man younger than 35 in good health.

V usage is TRBV30 and J usage is TRBJ1-2; D call uncertain. The CDR3 length is 13 residues. Germline V lookup: CDR1 GTSNPN, CDR2 SVGIG (reference sequence). The V end was cut by 3 bases, the J end by 1 base, with 9 bases between. In nucleotides, the CDR3 is TGTGCCTGGAGGAAGGGTGGTAACTATGGCTACACCTTC. This translates into CAWRKGGNYGYTF.

The chain carries TRBV5-8 and TRBJ2-3, with 7 bases fitting TRBD1. CDR3 length equals 16 residues. Germline V gene sequence: CDR1 SGHTS, CDR2 YDEGEE. Losses at the gene ends were 0 bases for V and 5 bases for J; bases not matched to a gene: 9. CDR3 sequence (DNA): TGTGCCAGCAGCTTGGGACAGGGAAGACTCATAGATACGCAGTATTTT. Translated, it gives CASSLGQGRLIDTQYF. The variable domain in full, with the rest retrieved from reference TRBV5-8 and TRBJ2-3, is EAGVTQSPTHLIKTRGQQATLRCSPISGHTSVYWYQQALGLGLQFLLWYDEGEERNRGNFPPRFSGRQFPNYSSELNVNALELEDSALYLCASSLGQGRLIDTQYFGPGTRLTVL.

The chain combines TRBV7-3 with TRBJ2-5; D gene unclear. Trimming took off 3 bases at V and 3 bases at J, with 11 bases between the two ends. This CDR3 region has 14 residues. Germline V CDR1 and CDR2: SGHTA, FQGTGA. This CDR3 reads CASSLTPLEETQYF. CDR3 nucleotide sequence: TGTGCCAGCAGCTTGACCCCCCTTGAAGAGACCCAGTACTTC.

V usage is TRBV10-1 and J usage is TRBJ1-5; TRBD1 aligns across 10 bases. Losses at the gene ends were 3 bases for V and 5 bases for J; bases not matched to a gene: 13. The germline V gene encodes CDR1 WNHNN and CDR2 SYGVQD (reference sequence). The CDR3 is made up of 18 amino acids. CDR3 sequence: CASSESYRTGGWHQPQHF. The CDR3 DNA follows: TGCGCCAGCAGTGAATCTTACCGGACAGGGGGTTGGCATCAGCCCCAGCATTTT.

The chain has TRBV10-3 and TRBJ2-3, with 15 bases fitting TRBD2. The CDR3 has 16 residues. Trimming at V came to 4 bases and at J to 4 bases, leaving 3 bases not matched to a gene. Germline V lookup: CDR1 ENHRY, CDR2 SYGVKD. CDR3 protein: CAISGTSGGAADTQYF. Here the CDR3 DNA reads TGTGCCATCAGTGGGACTAGCGGGGGGGCTGCAGATACGCAGTATTTT.

As to this clone: At one boundary the junction diverges from the germline segment, which might be a read error. The V gene is TRBV7-8, the J gene TRBJ2-1; D might be TRBD2 (6 bases). The V gene's germline CDR1 is SGHVS and CDR2 FQNEAQ. CDR3 size: 15 residues. CDR3 loop: CASSLGTGLHNVQFF. The DNA for the CDR3 is TGTGCCAGCAGCTTAGGTACGGGACTCCACAATGTGCAGTTCTTC.

CDR3 bases: TGTGCCAGCAGCTTGTCAGGGTACTATTCACCCCTCCACTTT. It codes for CASSLSGYYSPLHF. The gene calls are TRBV11-2 and TRBJ1-6; TRBD1 might be the D (5 bases). Trimming shortened V by 3 bases and J by 8 bases, and 11 bases separated the two germline ends. The CDR3 is made up of 14 amino acids. CDR1 and CDR2 from the germline V gene are SGHAT and FQNNGV.

The gene calls are TRBV2 and TRBJ2-3; no firm D call. This CDR3 is 12 amino acids long. With 7 bases removed from V and 5 bases from J, the gap between germline ends came to 10 bases. The germline V gene has CDR1 SNHLY and CDR2 FYNNEI. CDR3: CASTELEDTQYF. The CDR3, as DNA: TGTGCCAGCACGGAGTTGGAAGATACGCAGTATTTT.

This sequence joins TRBV9 and TRBJ2-3; D not resolved. CDR3 size: 16 residues. Germline assignment: CDR1 SGDLS and CDR2 YYNGEE. Trimming took 0 bases from V and 8 from J, leaving 19 bases between them. The CDR3 loop reads CASSVDTQPRFGTQYF. The CDR3 DNA reads TGTGCCAGCAGCGTAGACACCCAGCCTAGATTCGGTACGCAGTATTTT. The whole variable domain, remainder taken from reference TRBV9 and TRBJ2-3, is DSGVTQTPKHLITATGQRVTLRCSPRSGDLSVYWYQQSLDQGLQFLIQYYNGEERAKGNILERFSAQQFPDLHSELNLSSLELGDSALYFCASSVDTQPRFGTQYFGPGTRLTVL.

The chain has TRBV5-1 and TRBJ2-7; 7 nucleotides match TRBD1. The CDR3 contains 16 residues. Per germline, CDR1 SGHRS and CDR2 YFSETQ. After removal of 0 bases from V and 2 bases from J, the junction contained 8 bases not matched to a gene. Here the CDR3 reads CASSLAPQGQTYEQYF. CDR3 DNA sequence: TGCGCCAGCAGCTTGGCTCCTCAGGGACAGACCTACGAGCAGTACTTC.

The rearrangement uses TRBV19 and TRBJ1-6; D ambiguous. This CDR3 has 13 amino acids. Germline lookup yields CDR1 LNHDA and CDR2 SQIVND (reference sequence). V shed 7 bases and J shed 6 bases, with 10 bases lying between them. The CDR3 sequence: CASNGVANSPLHF. CDR3 bases: TGTGCCAGTAACGGGGTTGCTAATTCACCCCTCCACTTT.

CDR3 nucleotide sequence: TGTGCCAGCAGTGCTCTGGACAATAATCAGCCCCAGCATTTT. It translates to CASSALDNNQPQHF. V and J are TRBV2 and TRBJ1-5; weak D call: TRBD1 (5 bases). Trimming cost V 4 bases and J 4 bases, with 11 bases left between them. The CDR3 is made up of 14 amino acids. CDR1 and CDR2 (germline): SNHLY, FYNNEI.

A note on this clone: An end of the junction does not agree with germline; a read error may underlie this. This chain uses TRBV7-7 with TRBJ2-7; a possible D gene is TRBD1 (5 bases). Per germline, CDR1 SSHAT and CDR2 FNYEAQ (reference sequence). The CDR3 consists of 14 residues. The CDR3 DNA follows: TGTGCTAGCAGCTTAGCAGGGCCGCGGTACGAGCAGTACTTC. Its protein product is CASSLAGPRYEQYF.

This clone was seen only once. The chain links TRBV14 to TRBJ2-1; D uncertain. Trimming removed 1 base from V and 5 bases from J, with 12 bases in between. Germline CDR1 SGHDN, CDR2 FVKESK. This CDR3 contains 15 residues. The CDR3 spells CASSQGTWSHNEQFF. As DNA, the CDR3 is TGTGCCAGCAGCCAAGGGACCTGGTCCCACAATGAGCAGTTCTTC.

V gene TRBV5-6 combines with J gene TRBJ1-1; D call uncertain. The CDR3 contains 13 residues. V gave up 3 bases and J gave up 5 bases, with 11 bases separating them. The V gene's germline CDR1 is SGHDT and CDR2 YYEEEE. The DNA of the CDR3 is TGTGCCAGCAGCTCTGGAACCCGGACTGAAGCTTTCTTT. This translates into CASSSGTRTEAFF.

V usage is TRBV19 and J usage is TRBJ2-2; D is ambiguous. The CDR3 is 15 residues long. Trimming took off 11 bases at V and 6 bases at J, with 22 bases between the two ends. CDR1 and CDR2 from the germline V gene are LNHDA and SQIVND (reference sequence). The CDR3 coding sequence is TGTGCCGCCAGTAGTATAAATATAGACTCCGGGGAGCTGTTTTTT. It yields the protein CAASSINIDSGELFF. Supplemented by reference TRBV19 and TRBJ2-2, the full variable domain reads DGGITQSPKYLFRKEGQNVTLSCEQNLNHDAMYWYRQDPGQGLRLIYYSQIVNDFQKGDIAEGYSVSREKKESFPLTVTSAQKNPTAFYLCAASSINIDSGELFFGEGSRLTVL.

The chain is built from TRBV19 and TRBJ1-5, with 9 bases aligning to TRBD1. The J segment lost 7 bases and the V segment lost 6 bases, leaving 7 bases of the junction unmatched. Germline CDR1 LNHDA, CDR2 SQIVND (reference sequence). There are 14 residues in the CDR3. The CDR3 bases are TGTGCCAGTAGACTGGGACAGGGCGGACAGCCCCAGCATTTT. The encoded protein is CASRLGQGGQPQHF.

The chain employs TRBV28 and TRBJ2-1; TRBD1 aligns across 9 bases. CDR3 length equals 15 residues. After removal of 5 bases from V and 6 bases from J, the junction contained 8 bases not matched to a gene. Germline V lookup: CDR1 MDHEN, CDR2 SYDVKM. CDR3 in DNA: TGTGCCAGCAGTGGGCCGGGACAGGGACCCAATGAGCAGTTCTTC. Amino acid sequence: CASSGPGQGPNEQFF.